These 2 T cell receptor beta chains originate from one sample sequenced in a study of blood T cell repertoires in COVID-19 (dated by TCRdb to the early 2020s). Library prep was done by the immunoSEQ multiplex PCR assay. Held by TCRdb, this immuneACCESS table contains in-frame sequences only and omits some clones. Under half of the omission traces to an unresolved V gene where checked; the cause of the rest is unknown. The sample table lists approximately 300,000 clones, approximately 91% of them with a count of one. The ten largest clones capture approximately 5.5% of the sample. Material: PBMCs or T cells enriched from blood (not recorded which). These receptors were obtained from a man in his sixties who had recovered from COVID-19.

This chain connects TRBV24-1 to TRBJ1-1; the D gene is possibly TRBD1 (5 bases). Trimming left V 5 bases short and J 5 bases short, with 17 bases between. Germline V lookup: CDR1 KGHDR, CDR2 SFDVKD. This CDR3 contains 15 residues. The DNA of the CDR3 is TGTGCCACCAGTGGTCAGGGAGGGATCGGGACTGAAGCTTTCTTT. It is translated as CATSGQGGIGTEAFF.

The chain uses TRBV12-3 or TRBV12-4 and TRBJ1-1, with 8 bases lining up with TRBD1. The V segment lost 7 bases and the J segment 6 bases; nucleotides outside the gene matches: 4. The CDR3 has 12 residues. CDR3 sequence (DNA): TGTGCCAGCATAGACAGGGGCGCTGAAGCTTTCTTT. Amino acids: CASIDRGAEAFF.